A single sample gave rise to the 14 T cell receptor beta chains below, sequenced in a study of graft-versus-host responses after intestinal transplantation. Their antigens are not known. Measured with immunoSEQ multiplex PCR; TCRdb has only the in-frame clones, and not every one. This sample has roughly 110,000 clones, with about nine tenths found just once. The specimen comprised unstimulated CD4+ T cells sorted from spleen or lymph node cells, sampled before transplant. The receptors were sampled from a human donor who was the organ donor for an intestinal transplant.

The chain carries TRBV5-6 and TRBJ1-6, with unresolved D. The CDR3 is 18 residues long. Trimming cost V 2 bases and J 0 bases, with 15 bases left between them. The germline CDR1 and CDR2 sequences are SGHDT and YYEEEE. In nucleotides, the CDR3 is TGTGCCAGCAGCTTCTGGCTCGGCTGGAGCTCCTATAATTCACCCCTCCACTTT. Protein sequence: CASSFWLGWSSYNSPLHF.

As for this clone: The conserved phenylalanine or tryptophan normally closing the CDR3 is absent here, so this likely arose from a read error. The V gene is TRBV29-1, the J gene TRBJ2-3; D gene uncertain. CDR3 size: 10 residues. Trimming removed 8 bases from V and 6 bases from J, with 9 bases in between. CDR1 SQVTM and CDR2 ANQGSEA come from the germline V gene. The CDR3 reads CSPETDTQYS. Written as DNA, the CDR3 is TGCAGCCCGGAGACTGATACGCAGTATTCT.

With respect to this clone: This same CDR3 is encoded by further DNA sequences in the sample. The chain links TRBV7-3 to TRBJ2-3; possibly TRBD1 for D (5 bases). The V end was cut by 0 bases, the J end by 1 base, with 5 bases between. Looked up from germline, CDR1 is SGHTA and CDR2 is FQGTGA. CDR3 length: 14 residues. The CDR3 nucleotides read TGTGCCAGCAGCTTAACAGGGGGCACAGATACGCAGTATTTT. It translates to CASSLTGGTDTQYF.

The chain recombines TRBV5-1 with TRBJ1-1; tentatively, D is TRBD1 (6 bases). With 10 bases removed from V and 4 bases from J, the gap between germline ends came to 20 bases. The CDR3 length is 14 residues. CDR1 SGHRS and CDR2 YFSETQ come from the germline V gene. CDR3 DNA: TGCGCCCGCGAAGGGCCGGGGGCGGGCACTGAAGCTTTCTTT. It codes for CAREGPGAGTEAFF.

The genes are TRBV9 and TRBJ1-3, with TRBD1 as a possible D gene (5 bases). The CDR3 covers 16 residues. The germline V gene encodes CDR1 SGDLS and CDR2 YYNGEE. V shed 4 bases and J shed 3 bases, with 17 bases lying between them. Here the CDR3 reads CASSSHGGLGGNTIYF. The DNA of the CDR3 is TGTGCCAGCAGCTCCCATGGGGGGTTGGGTGGAAACACCATATATTTT.

The V gene is TRBV10-3, the J gene TRBJ2-1, with 7 bases matching TRBD2. The trim removed 1 base at V and 0 bases at J, leaving 3 bases unmatched. The CDR3 has 16 residues. The germline CDR1 and CDR2 sequences are ENHRY and SYGVKD. CDR3 amino acids: CAISEFGGSSYNEQFF. The CDR3 nucleotides read TGTGCCATCAGTGAGTTCGGCGGGAGCTCCTACAATGAGCAGTTCTTC.

The genes are TRBV27 and TRBJ1-5; D is uncertain. Germline V gene sequence: CDR1 MNHEY, CDR2 SMNVEV (reference sequence). Trimming shortened V by 2 bases and J by 0 bases, and 8 bases separated the two germline ends. The CDR3 has 15 amino acids. The CDR3 DNA sequence: TGTGCCAGCAGTTTAGAAGGGTTTAGCAATCAGCCCCAGCATTTT. Residues: CASSLEGFSNQPQHF.

CDR3 in DNA: TGCGCCAGCAGCCCCGGGGGGACAGGGACCACAGATACGCAGTATTTT. Translated, it gives CASSPGGTGTTDTQYF. The chain recombines TRBV5-1 with TRBJ2-3; 9 positions match TRBD1. V gave up 4 bases and J gave up 2 bases; unmatched junction bases: 8. CDR1 is SGHRS and CDR2 is YFSETQ in the germline V gene. The CDR3 loop spans 16 amino acids.

On this clone itself: Other DNA sequences in the sample encode the same CDR3. The chain carries TRBV5-1 and TRBJ2-4; 7 bases line up with TRBD1. Losses at the gene ends were 0 bases for V and 1 base for J; bases not matched to a gene: 4. CDR1 and CDR2 from the germline V gene are SGHRS and YFSETQ. The CDR3 is 16 amino acids. The CDR3 is CASSLERGRAKNIQYF. DNA for the CDR3: TGCGCCAGCAGCTTGGAAAGGGGGCGGGCCAAAAACATTCAGTACTTC. Based on the CDR3 plus reference TRBV5-1 and TRBJ2-4, the full variable domain is KAGVTQTPRYLIKTRGQQVTLSCSPISGHRSVSWYQQTPGQGLQFLFEYFSETQRNKGNFPGRFSGRQFSNSRSEMNVSTLELGDSALYLCASSLERGRAKNIQYFGAGTRLSVL.

The V gene is TRBV2, the J gene TRBJ2-1; 11 bases align to TRBD2. Germline loops: CDR1 SNHLY, CDR2 FYNNEI. The CDR3 has 16 amino acids. V shed 0 bases and J 4 bases; nucleotides not matched to a gene: 2. Here the CDR3 reads CASSEASGRGYNEQFF. CDR3 DNA sequence: TGTGCCAGCAGTGAAGCTAGCGGGAGGGGGTACAATGAGCAGTTCTTC.

This rearrangement joins TRBV5-1 to TRBJ2-2; TRBD1 matches 7 bases. Germline loops: CDR1 SGHRS, CDR2 YFSETQ. The CDR3 loop spans 17 amino acids. With V trimmed by 3 bases and J by 0 bases, 8 bases remained unmatched. CDR3 protein: CASSSDPTGSNTGELFF. CDR3 coding DNA: TGCGCCAGCAGCTCGGATCCGACAGGGTCGAACACCGGGGAGCTGTTTTTT.

The chain recombines TRBV30 with TRBJ1-5, with 7 bases aligning to TRBD1. From germline, CDR1 is GTSNPN and CDR2 SVGIG (reference sequence). This CDR3 region has 13 residues. With 4 bases clipped from V and 7 bases from J, the junction kept 7 bases outside the gene matches. The CDR3 nucleotides read TGTGCCTGGACTAGGGGGCTGGGGCAGCCCCAGCATTTT. Amino acids: CAWTRGLGQPQHF.

The rearrangement links TRBV6-5 to TRBJ2-3; 9 nucleotides align to TRBD2. The CDR3 is 16 amino acids. V was clipped by 2 bases and J by 6 bases; unmatched bases: 9. Germline V gives CDR1 MNHEY, CDR2 SVGAGI. The CDR3 nucleotides are TGTGCCAGCAGTTACCGCCTGCGGGGGGGCCCCGATACGCAGTATTTT. This sequence encodes CASSYRLRGGPDTQYF.

The chain carries TRBV5-6 and TRBJ2-5, with D hard to call. This CDR3 contains 15 residues. With 1 base removed from V and 4 bases from J, the gap between germline ends came to 14 bases. Looked up from germline, CDR1 is SGHDT and CDR2 is YYEEEE. CDR3 in amino acids: CASSLFGQVRETQYF. For the CDR3, the DNA is TGTGCCAGCAGCTTGTTCGGCCAGGTACGAGAGACCCAGTACTTC.